There are many counts of the clone carrying this TCR beta chain. Antigen: not known. TCRdb reanalysed the 5' RACE reads using MiXCR and keeps one entry per CDR3 protein. The table records about 160,000 distinct CDR3 sequences, around 17% of them present only once. The data belong to a study of CD8 T cells in ankylosing spondylitis. General study points: Earlier authors reported some of these motif variants in reactive arthritis synovial fluid and blood. A TCR beta motif of several highly homologous variants seemed to mark ankylosing spondylitis blood.

V was pared by 3 bases and J by 4 bases, with 9 bases between. The CDR3 consists of 13 residues. Per the germline V gene, CDR1 is SGHAT and CDR2 is FQNNGV. The chain couples TRBV11-2 to TRBJ2-5; no firm D call. This clonotype originated in a male donor with ankylosing spondylitis or in good health (not recorded which). Sequencing was performed on blood, either unsorted or a sorted T cell fraction (not recorded which). The CDR3 spells CASSFNLRETQYF. CDR3 in DNA: TGTGCCAGCAGCTTTAACCTTCGAGAGACCCAGTACTTC.